The 31 T cell receptor beta chains listed next were all sequenced from one sample in a study of T-cell reconstitution after alpha-beta-depleted transplantation in children. Unique molecular identifiers were incorporated when the TCRbeta library was constructed. Using its own MiXCR run on the PCR reads, TCRdb lists one record per CDR3 protein. This sample carries some 260,000 distinct CDR3 sequences, 20% to 30% of them seen once, and the ten largest clones take under 5.5%. Sample: PBMCs, mostly from graft donor cells, taken 360 days after TCRalphabeta/CD19-depleted stem cell transplant. The receptors shown here come from a female patient aged 2 to 10 who had a stem cell transplant for congenital amegakaryocytic thrombocytopenia, so the T cells may come from the graft donor.

The chain uses TRBV4-1 and TRBJ1-1; D ambiguous. CDR3 length equals 14 residues. Germline CDR1 and CDR2: MGHRA and YSYEKL. Trimming removed 2 bases at V and 5 bases at J, with 12 bases between. The CDR3 spells CASSQLLGTTEAFF. The CDR3 region has the DNA TGCGCCAGCAGCCAACTCCTTGGAACTACTGAAGCTTTCTTT.

This rearrangement joins TRBV11-2 to TRBJ1-5, with D tentatively TRBD1 (6 bases). CDR1 and CDR2 (germline): SGHAT, FQNNGV. V was clipped by 0 bases and J by 6 bases, with 18 bases between them. This CDR3 contains 17 residues. In DNA form, the CDR3 reads TGTGCCAGCAGCTTAGAATATGCCCCAGGGGCGAGTCAGCCCCAGCATTTT. The encoded protein is CASSLEYAPGASQPQHF.

The chain has TRBV4-1 and TRBJ2-7; tentative D call: TRBD1 (6 bases). The V gene lost 3 bases and the J gene lost 3 bases, with 15 bases spanning the gap. CDR3 size: 15 residues. Germline V lookup: CDR1 MGHRA, CDR2 YSYEKL. The CDR3 sequence is CASSQVQGQGYEQYF. CDR3 nucleotide sequence: TGCGCCAGCAGCCAGGTACAGGGTCAGGGCTACGAGCAGTACTTC.

A few counts support this clonotype. This chain links TRBV10-3 with TRBJ2-3; 7 bases line up with TRBD2. With 6 bases clipped from V and 2 bases from J, the junction kept 8 bases outside the gene matches. This CDR3 spans 15 amino acids. Germline V CDR1 and CDR2: ENHRY, SYGVKD. The chain's CDR3 is CAISLAELNTDTQYF. In DNA form, the CDR3 reads TGTGCCATCAGCCTAGCGGAGCTGAACACAGATACGCAGTATTTT.

Ten or more counts support this clonotype. The chain has TRBV28 and TRBJ2-3, with 7 bases identical to TRBD2. The germline V gene has CDR1 MDHEN and CDR2 SYDVKM. Unmatched junction bases numbered 13, after V lost 2 bases and J lost 2 bases. This CDR3 has 18 residues. The CDR3 nucleotides are TGTGCCAGCAGTTTACCTAGCGGATATCGTGGGTACACAGATACGCAGTATTTT. Translated, it gives CASSLPSGYRGYTDTQYF.

This clonotype has a handful of counts. This chain links TRBV7-6 with TRBJ1-1; the D is unclear. CDR1 and CDR2 from the germline V gene are SGHVS and FNYEAQ. Trimming removed 1 base at V and 6 bases at J, with 12 bases between. This CDR3 region has 14 residues. CDR3 coding DNA: TGTGCCAGCAGCTTAGGGACGGGTTGGGCTGAAGCTTTCTTT. Translation gives CASSLGTGWAEAFF.

This clonotype was found many times. CDR3 coding DNA: TGTGCCACCAGCAGTGGCCCTTTCCCGGGTGAGCAGTTCTTC. As protein: CATSSGPFPGEQFF. V is TRBV15 and J is TRBJ2-1; no firm D call. This CDR3 region has 14 residues. Germline V CDR1 and CDR2: LNHNV, YYDKDF (reference sequence). The ends were cut back, 3 bases at V and 9 bases at J, with 15 bases in the middle.

This clonotype turned up a few times. The rearrangement joins TRBV28 to TRBJ2-2; D perhaps matches TRBD1 (5 bases). CDR1 is MDHEN, CDR2 SYDVKM, per germline. The CDR3 is made up of 15 amino acids. V was pared by 3 bases and J by 5 bases, with 13 bases between. The CDR3 is CASSFLVGATGELFF. The CDR3, as DNA: TGTGCCAGCAGTTTTTTGGTTGGGGCGACCGGGGAGCTGTTTTTT. The full variable domain, rest sourced from reference TRBV28 and TRBJ2-2, is DVKVTQSSRYLVKRTGEKVFLECVQDMDHENMFWYRQDPGLGLRLIYFSYDVKMKEKGDIPEGYSVSREKKERFSLILESASTNQTSMYLCASSFLVGATGELFFGEGSRLTVL.

This chain links TRBV4-1 with TRBJ1-5; TRBD1 agrees at 7 bases. The CDR3 totals 15 residues. Trimming removed 0 bases from V and 3 bases from J; junction bases left unmatched: 2. CDR1 is MGHRA and CDR2 is YSYEKL in the germline V gene. The CDR3 reads CASSQETGNNQPQHF. As DNA, the CDR3 is TGCGCCAGCAGCCAAGAGACAGGGAACAATCAGCCCCAGCATTTT.

The chain combines TRBV5-5 with TRBJ2-7; 11 bases align to TRBD1. J lost 5 bases, V lost 3 bases, and 7 bases had no gene match. The germline V gene has CDR1 SGHKS and CDR2 YYEKEE (reference sequence). This CDR3 is 15 amino acids long. For the CDR3, the DNA is TGTGCCAGCAGCTCGACCGGACAGGGGGCGAACGAGCAGTACTTC. This codes for CASSSTGQGANEQYF. Based on the CDR3 plus reference TRBV5-5 and TRBJ2-7, the full variable domain is DAGVTQSPTHLIKTRGQQVTLRCSPISGHKSVSWYQQVLGQGPQFIFQYYEKEERGRGNFPDRFSARQFPNYSSELNVNALLLGDSALYLCASSSTGQGANEQYFGPGTRLTVT.

This clonotype came up a few times. In nucleotides, the CDR3 is TGCGCCAGCAGCCACCGTCCCGGGACAGGAGAAAACATTCAGTACTTC. Translated: CASSHRPGTGENIQYF. The J gene is TRBJ2-4, the V gene TRBV4-3, with TRBD1 identical over 8 bases. Looked up from germline, CDR1 is LGHNA and CDR2 is YSLEER. J gave up 5 bases and V 3 bases, and 9 bases lay outside the gene matches. The CDR3 is 16 residues long.

This clonotype was counted at least ten times. The rearrangement uses TRBV4-1 and TRBJ2-5; 11 bases match TRBD1. The CDR3 runs 20 residues. Germline CDR1 MGHRA, CDR2 YSYEKL. V lost 6 bases, J lost 1 base, and 19 bases stayed unmatched. The CDR3 sequence is CASSRYYPGQGVTLQETQYF. CDR3 nucleotide sequence: TGCGCCAGCAGTCGCTACTACCCGGGACAGGGGGTGACCCTCCAAGAGACCCAGTACTTC.

This chain connects TRBV6-2 or TRBV6-3 to TRBJ2-2; D may be TRBD1 (5 bases). Germline V gene lookup returns CDR1 MNHEY and CDR2 SVGEGT. The CDR3 runs 14 residues. Trimming took 4 bases from V and 7 from J, leaving 13 bases between them. The CDR3 nucleotides are TGTGCCAGCAGTTCTCGCCAGGGTTTCGGGGAGCTGTTTTTT. Translated: CASSSRQGFGELFF.

This clonotype has a count of ten or more. The chain is built from TRBV12-3 or TRBV12-4 and TRBJ2-7; D gene ambiguous. The CDR3 is 13 amino acids. The V end was cut by 1 base, the J end by 2 bases, with 6 bases between. The CDR3 DNA follows: TGTGCCAGCAGTTTAGGCCAGACCTACGAGCAGTACTTC. Protein product: CASSLGQTYEQYF.

V is TRBV10-2 and J is TRBJ2-7; D may be TRBD1 (6 bases). CDR1 WSHSY and CDR2 SAAADI come from the germline V gene. CDR3 size: 14 residues. Between the trimmed V and J ends, which lost 6 bases and 0 bases, there was a span of 12 bases. As DNA, the CDR3 is TGCGCCAGCAGGACGAAACAGGGCTCCTACGAGCAGTACTTC. Translation gives CASRTKQGSYEQYF.

This chain connects TRBV19 to TRBJ1-5; 7 bases are shared with TRBD1. This CDR3 is built from 15 residues. Germline trimming cut 4 bases from V and 5 bases from J; bases unmatched to any gene: 8. CDR1 and CDR2 from the germline V gene are LNHDA and SQIVND (reference sequence). In DNA, the CDR3 is TGTGCCAGTAGTAAAGGGACAGCCGATCATCAGCCCCAGCATTTT. Protein product: CASSKGTADHQPQHF.

This clonotype was seen a handful of times. The chain has TRBV5-1 and TRBJ2-4; D perhaps matches TRBD2 (5 bases). With 0 bases removed from V and 5 bases from J, the gap between germline ends came to 12 bases. This CDR3 contains 15 residues. The germline gives CDR1 SGHRS, CDR2 YFSETQ. DNA for the CDR3: TGCGCCAGCAGCTTGGGGCCCGGGGTCCAAAACATTCAGTACTTC. Its protein product is CASSLGPGVQNIQYF.

The rearrangement uses TRBV19 and TRBJ2-7; D perhaps matches TRBD2 (6 bases). The CDR3 consists of 14 residues. The V end was cut by 3 bases, the J end by 3 bases, with 12 bases between. Germline V lookup: CDR1 LNHDA, CDR2 SQIVND (reference sequence). The CDR3 spells CASSIPGLDYEQYF. In DNA form, the CDR3 reads TGTGCCAGTAGTATCCCGGGACTGGACTACGAGCAGTACTTC. The full variable domain, completed using reference TRBV19 and TRBJ2-7, is DGGITQSPKYLFRKEGQNVTLSCEQNLNHDAMYWYRQDPGQGLRLIYYSQIVNDFQKGDIAEGYSVSREKKESFPLTVTSAQKNPTAFYLCASSIPGLDYEQYFGPGTRLTVT.

The rearrangement links TRBV3-1 to TRBJ2-2; TRBD2 is a possible D gene (5 bases). V lost 0 bases and J 3 bases, leaving 8 bases between the germline ends. CDR1 LGHDT and CDR2 YNNKEL come from the germline V gene (reference sequence). The CDR3 extends over 15 amino acids. This CDR3 is CASSQDLAYTGELFF. In nucleotides, the CDR3 is TGTGCCAGCAGCCAAGATTTAGCGTACACCGGGGAGCTGTTTTTT.

There are many counts of this clonotype. In nucleotides, the CDR3 is TGTGCCATCCAATCCCAAGGACAGGTCTACGAGCAGTACTTC. It yields the protein CAIQSQGQVYEQYF. The rearrangement joins TRBV10-3 to TRBJ2-7; 7 bases map to TRBD1. With 8 bases clipped from V and 3 bases from J, the junction kept 10 bases outside the gene matches. The CDR3 covers 14 residues. The germline CDR1 and CDR2 sequences are ENHRY and SYGVKD.

The chain carries TRBV12-3 or TRBV12-4 and TRBJ1-3; D not certain. V lost 6 bases and J 4 bases, leaving 7 bases between the germline ends. This CDR3 has 12 amino acids. CDR3 sequence reads: CASSQTGNTIYF. The CDR3 DNA reads TGTGCCAGCAGCCAGACAGGAAACACCATATATTTT.

The J gene is TRBJ2-7, the V gene TRBV28; D remains unclear. V was shortened by 4 bases and J by 7 bases, with 8 bases between the two germline ends. The CDR3 is 11 residues long. Germline V gene sequence: CDR1 MDHEN, CDR2 SYDVKM. In DNA, the CDR3 is TGTGCCAGCAGTTGGTTCGGGGAGCAGTACTTC. Translating gives CASSWFGEQYF.

There are a few counts of this clonotype. The rearrangement links TRBV19 to TRBJ1-5; the D gene is possibly TRBD1 (6 bases). Germline CDR1 and CDR2: LNHDA and SQIVND (reference sequence). V was pared by 3 bases and J by 2 bases, with 17 bases between. CDR3 length equals 17 residues. CDR3 residues: CASSIFGRGVGNQPQHF. The CDR3 bases are TGTGCCAGTAGTATTTTTGGCAGGGGAGTCGGCAATCAGCCCCAGCATTTT.

This clonotype came up a few times. The V gene is TRBV6-2 or TRBV6-3, the J gene TRBJ2-7; D gene uncertain. The CDR3 extends over 14 amino acids. The germline CDR1 and CDR2 sequences are MNHEY and SVGEGT. V was cut by 5 bases and J by 3 bases, with 14 bases left in between. The CDR3 reads CASSQILVSYEQYF. As DNA, the CDR3 is TGTGCCAGCAGTCAAATTTTAGTCAGCTACGAGCAGTACTTC.

This clonotype came up a few times. This chain uses TRBV12-3 or TRBV12-4 with TRBJ2-5, with TRBD1 identical over 10 bases. The CDR3 totals 16 residues. J lost 4 bases, V lost 6 bases, and 11 bases had no gene match. CDR3 sequence reads: CASSTAGTGVRETQYF. CDR3 bases: TGTGCCAGCAGCACCGCCGGGACAGGGGTTCGAGAGACCCAGTACTTC.

This clonotype was counted many times. The chain couples TRBV3-1 to TRBJ2-5; D is unclear. Trimming removed 1 base from V and 5 bases from J, with 11 bases in between. The CDR3 is 14 residues long. Per germline, CDR1 LGHDT and CDR2 YNNKEL (reference sequence). The DNA of the CDR3 is TGTGCCAGCAGCCAAGCTGGCGGCGATGAGACCCAGTACTTC. Translation gives CASSQAGGDETQYF.

The V call is TRBV4-1, the J call TRBJ2-2; D gene ambiguous. Germline V lookup: CDR1 MGHRA, CDR2 YSYEKL. Trimming removed 3 bases from V and 6 bases from J, with 5 bases in between. The CDR3 is 12 amino acids. Here the CDR3 DNA reads TGCGCCAGCAGCCACCCTGCCGGGGAGCTGTTTTTT. It specifies CASSHPAGELFF.

This clonotype was seen ten or more times. This rearrangement joins TRBV7-8 to TRBJ2-7, with D possibly matching TRBD2 (5 bases). V dropped 3 bases and J dropped 4 bases, with 13 bases sitting between them. Germline V gene lookup returns CDR1 SGHVS and CDR2 FQNEAQ. This CDR3 region has 14 residues. The CDR3 DNA reads TGTGCCAGCAGCTTGGTCGAGGGTTGGTACGAGCAGTACTTC. Its protein product is CASSLVEGWYEQYF.

This chain joins TRBV5-1 and TRBJ2-5; D is uncertain. The length of the CDR3 is 15 residues. Germline CDR1 SGHRS, CDR2 YFSETQ. Trimming removed 1 base at V and 1 base at J, with 11 bases between. The CDR3 DNA reads TGCGCCAGCAGCTTGAAACTACGCTTCCAAGAGACCCAGTACTTC. The encoded protein is CASSLKLRFQETQYF. The full variable domain, completed using reference TRBV5-1 and TRBJ2-5, is KAGVTQTPRYLIKTRGQQVTLSCSPISGHRSVSWYQQTPGQGLQFLFEYFSETQRNKGNFPGRFSGRQFSNSRSEMNVSTLELGDSALYLCASSLKLRFQETQYFGPGTRLLVL.

The V and J genes are TRBV5-1 and TRBJ1-2, with 7 bases matching TRBD1. The CDR3 has 15 residues. CDR1 and CDR2 (germline): SGHRS, YFSETQ. After removal of 2 bases from V and 5 bases from J, the junction contained 9 bases not matched to a gene. Here the CDR3 DNA reads TGCGCCAGCAGCTTAGATATGGGACAGCTTTATGGCTACACCTTC. Translated, it gives CASSLDMGQLYGYTF. The whole variable domain, remainder taken from reference TRBV5-1 and TRBJ1-2, is KAGVTQTPRYLIKTRGQQVTLSCSPISGHRSVSWYQQTPGQGLQFLFEYFSETQRNKGNFPGRFSGRQFSNSRSEMNVSTLELGDSALYLCASSLDMGQLYGYTFGSGTRLTVV.

This clonotype was found once. This chain joins TRBV5-8 and TRBJ2-7, with D tentatively TRBD2 (6 bases). Trimming removed 1 base from V and 2 bases from J, with 16 bases in between. CDR1 and CDR2 (germline): SGHTS, YDEGEE. The CDR3 sequence is 16 residues long. The CDR3 nucleotides read TGTGCCAGCAGCTTGTGGGGGGTAAGGCCTCCCTACGAGCAGTACTTC. As protein: CASSLWGVRPPYEQYF. The full variable domain, its missing parts supplied by reference TRBV5-8 and TRBJ2-7, is EAGVTQSPTHLIKTRGQQATLRCSPISGHTSVYWYQQALGLGLQFLLWYDEGEERNRGNFPPRFSGRQFPNYSSELNVNALELEDSALYLCASSLWGVRPPYEQYFGPGTRLTVT.